The next 9 T cell receptor beta chains were all read from a single sample in a study of T cells in Graves' hyperthyroidism and ophthalmopathy. Amplification of TCR beta CDR3 regions used RNA as the template. The study used the HTBI primer set for a first-round RT-PCR of the TCR CDR3. One entry per CDR3 protein, called by TCRdb with MiXCR from the multiplex PCR reads. Altogether about 760,000 distinct CDR3 sequences are present, about 35% being singletons, with the ten largest covering less than 40%. The sequencing input was blood. Receptors originate from a woman in her thirties or forties with Graves' hyperthyroidism.

This chain joins TRBV7-2 and TRBJ2-5; 8 nucleotides match TRBD2. V lost 7 bases and J lost 5; bases outside the gene matches: 9. The CDR3 totals 14 residues. CDR1 is SGHTA and CDR2 is FQGNSA in the germline V gene. The CDR3 DNA sequence: TGTGCCAGCAAGGAGGCGGGGGGCGTGGAGACCCAGTACTTC. Residues: CASKEAGGVETQYF.

Notes on this clonotype: The junction and the germline gene differ at one end; a read error may be behind it. The chain is built from TRBV7-2 and TRBJ2-2; D might be TRBD2 (6 bases). The CDR3 spans 16 residues. Per germline, CDR1 SGHTA and CDR2 FQGNSA. DNA of the CDR3: TGTGCCAGCAGCCTACCGGACGGAACGAACACCGGGGGGCTGTTTTTT. Amino acid sequence: CASSLPDGTNTGGLFF.

This clonotype came up many times. The V and J genes are TRBV7-9 and TRBJ2-2; perhaps D is TRBD1 or TRBD2 (5 bases each). CDR3 length: 16 residues. Germline V CDR1 and CDR2: SEHNR, FQNEAQ (reference sequence). Trimming pared 1 base from V and 6 bases from J, leaving 15 bases between. The CDR3 loop reads CASSLVGTSMAGELFF. Written as DNA, the CDR3 is TGTGCCAGCAGCTTAGTAGGGACGTCCATGGCCGGGGAGCTGTTTTTT.

The V and J genes are TRBV19 and TRBJ2-2, with D perhaps matching TRBD1 (6 bases). Germline-derived CDR1 and CDR2 are LNHDA and SQIVND (reference sequence). The CDR3 is 12 residues long. V lost 8 bases to trimming and J lost 7 bases, with 11 bases between them. This CDR3 is CASAGASGELFF. CDR3 sequence (DNA): TGTGCCAGTGCAGGGGCGAGCGGGGAGCTGTTTTTT.

In this sample, this clonotype turned up many times. The chain recombines TRBV25-1 with TRBJ2-5; D is uncertain. The CDR3 spans 13 residues. Germline loops: CDR1 MGHDK, CDR2 SYGVNS. V was shortened by 10 bases and J by 5 bases, with 17 bases between the two germline ends. Here the CDR3 reads CATTWTGTETQYF. For the CDR3, the DNA is TGTGCCACCACGTGGACGGGCACTGAGACCCAGTACTTC.

This clonotype occurred once. The V and J genes are TRBV3-1 and TRBJ1-6, with a tentative D call TRBD1 (5 bases). CDR3 length equals 14 residues. Trimming took 4 bases from V and 10 from J, leaving 14 bases between them. Germline CDR1 is LGHDT and CDR2 is YNNKEL (reference sequence). CDR3 DNA sequence: TGTGCCAGCAGCCCACGGCGGGGGGACTCACCCCTCCACTTT. Its protein is CASSPRRGDSPLHF.

The chain joins TRBV7-2 to TRBJ1-1; the D is unclear. Germline V lookup: CDR1 SGHTA, CDR2 FQGNSA. The CDR3 runs 16 residues. The ends were cut back, 5 bases at V and 0 bases at J, with 16 bases in the middle. The CDR3 region has the DNA TGTGCCAGCAGCCAGACCGATGCAGGAATGAACACTGAAGCTTTCTTT. Encoded protein: CASSQTDAGMNTEAFF.

The sample holds many counts of this clonotype. V gene TRBV6-5 combines with J gene TRBJ1-1, with D possibly TRBD1 on 6 matching bases. The V end was cut by 10 bases, the J end by 1 base, with 10 bases between. The germline V gene has CDR1 MNHEY and CDR2 SVGAGI. The CDR3 covers 12 residues. CDR3 bases: TGTGCCACCAGGGGTGGGAACACTGAAGCTTTCTTT. It codes for CATRGGNTEAFF.

The chain links TRBV7-9 to TRBJ1-1, with TRBD1 matching 9 bases. The V and J ends lost 1 base and 0 bases, in that order; junction bases with no gene match: 6. This CDR3 region has 17 residues. Germline V CDR1 and CDR2: SEHNR, FQNEAQ (reference sequence). As DNA, the CDR3 is TGTGCCAGCAGCTTAGTACAGGGGGCTTTAATGAACACTGAAGCTTTCTTT. Protein product: CASSLVQGALMNTEAFF.